Described below is a single TCR beta chain sequence and its context. Authors' processing steps: Amplifying reference gene primers gave estimates of nucleated cell counts. Sequencing used immunoSEQ multiplex PCR; TCRdb keeps in-frame clones, though not all of them. V, J and clone size were drawn from that table, and D and trimming were deduced from the DNA. The table includes roughly 28,000 clones, nearly 90% detected once. The sample is drawn from a study of blood T cell repertoires in COVID-19. Study-wide background: The United States, Italy and Spain supplied acute and convalescent COVID-19 samples. T cells, B-cell-depleted T cells, or PBMCs provided the cDNA or gDNA that served as material.

J gave up 7 bases and V 8 bases, and 16 bases lay outside the gene matches. CDR1 MNHEY and CDR2 SVGAGI come from the germline V gene. CDR3 length equals 15 residues. The source of this sequence is a human donor in a cohort sampled during active COVID-19. Material for sequencing was peripheral blood. The rearrangement joins TRBV6-5 to TRBJ1-2; 7 bases map to TRBD1. The CDR3 DNA reads TGTGCCAGCGCCTCCCCGGGCAGGGGGGTAGGTGGCTACACCTTC. Amino acids: CASASPGRGVGGYTF.